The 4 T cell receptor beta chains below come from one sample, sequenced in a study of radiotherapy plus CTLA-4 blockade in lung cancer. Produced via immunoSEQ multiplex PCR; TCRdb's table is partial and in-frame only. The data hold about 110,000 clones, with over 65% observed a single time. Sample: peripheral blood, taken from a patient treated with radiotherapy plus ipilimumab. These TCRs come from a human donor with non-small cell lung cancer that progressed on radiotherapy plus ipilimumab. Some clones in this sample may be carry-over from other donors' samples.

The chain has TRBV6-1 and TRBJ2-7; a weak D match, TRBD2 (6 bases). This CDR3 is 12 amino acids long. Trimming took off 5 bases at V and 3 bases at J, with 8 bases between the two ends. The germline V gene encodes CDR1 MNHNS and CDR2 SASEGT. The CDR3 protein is CASSPGSYEQYF. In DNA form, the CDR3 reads TGTGCCAGCAGTCCCGGGAGCTACGAGCAGTACTTC.

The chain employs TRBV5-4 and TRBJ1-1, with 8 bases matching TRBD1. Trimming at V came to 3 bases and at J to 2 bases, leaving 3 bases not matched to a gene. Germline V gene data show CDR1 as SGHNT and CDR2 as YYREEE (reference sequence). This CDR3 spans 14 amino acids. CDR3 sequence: CASSWGQDNTEAFF. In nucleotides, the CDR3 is TGTGCCAGCAGCTGGGGACAGGACAACACTGAAGCTTTCTTT. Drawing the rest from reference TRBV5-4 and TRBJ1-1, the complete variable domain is ETGVTQSPTHLIKTRGQQVTLRCSSQSGHNTVSWYQQALGQGPQFIFQYYREEENGRGNFPPRFSGLQFPNYSSELNVNALELDDSALYLCASSWGQDNTEAFFGQGTRLTVV.

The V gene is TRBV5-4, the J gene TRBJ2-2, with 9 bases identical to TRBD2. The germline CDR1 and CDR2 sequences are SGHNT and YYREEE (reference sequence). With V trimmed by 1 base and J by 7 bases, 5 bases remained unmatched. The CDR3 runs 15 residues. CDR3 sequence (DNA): TGTGCCAGCAGCTTGCGCGGGGGGGCTAACGGGGAGCTGTTTTTT. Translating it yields CASSLRGGANGELFF.

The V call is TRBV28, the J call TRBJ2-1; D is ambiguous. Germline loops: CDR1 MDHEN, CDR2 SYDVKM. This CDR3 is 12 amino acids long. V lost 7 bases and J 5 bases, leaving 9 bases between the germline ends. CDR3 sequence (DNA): TGTGCCAGCACCTCGACAAACAATGAGCAGTTCTTC. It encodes CASTSTNNEQFF.